This T cell receptor (beta chain) was recovered during a study of technical replicates of blood from a handful of donors. The assay was immunoSEQ multiplex PCR, and TCRdb's table has in-frame clones only and misses some. This table holds 50,000 or so clones, approximately 90% found once. Only one count was recorded for this clone. Germline V gives CDR1 SNHLY, CDR2 FYNNEI. The trim removed 6 bases at V and 4 bases at J, leaving 3 bases unmatched. The CDR3 has 15 residues. The source is a human donor in good health. Some clones in this sample may be carry-over from other donors' samples. This chain connects TRBV2 to TRBJ2-2; 12 bases line up with TRBD2. Specimen: PBMCs. Here the CDR3 DNA reads TGTGCCAGCAGGCGGACTAGCGGGGTCACCGGGGAGCTGTTTTTT. Its protein is CASRRTSGVTGELFF.